This T cell receptor (beta chain) was sequenced during a study of blood T cell repertoires in COVID-19 (TCRdb year 2020). General notes on the study: Collaborator samples came from the United States, Italy and Spain and covered acute and convalescent phases of COVID-19. The material from the prospective study consisted of cDNA or gDNA derived from T cells, B-cell-depleted T cells, or PBMCs. The dataset comprised deeply sampled blood TCRbeta repertoires from subjects exposed to, actively infected with, or recovered from COVID-19. The repertoires were released in a freely available public database intended as a resource for research on the immune response to SARS-CoV-2. The samples were drawn from two sources: the first 160 participants of the ongoing ImmuneRACE study, and 950 to 1,500 subjects contributed by 6 global collaborators. Nearly every sample came with metadata listing a de-identified subject ID, COVID-19 status, age in years and sex. Where available, HLA class I and class II types were obtained from metadata supplied by the sample provider rather than from assay-based typing. Broad study findings and their caveats: The quantity of clinical and demographic metadata differed by source and by participant and was supplied without curation.

About this clone: This receptor's antigen is unknown. There are no base qualities to consult, and no much larger clone falls within one base.

A second Seattle source provided samples from volunteer blood donors who had recovered from COVID-19. Each collaborating institution followed its own protocols to collect whole blood in K2EDTA tubes. For TCRbeta analysis, collaborators shipped samples in one of three forms: frozen whole blood, isolated PBMCs, or DNA extracted from either of those sample types. TCRbeta CDR3 regions were amplified from genomic DNA using the immunoSEQ Assay, a bias-controlled multiplex PCR. Turning to the authors' computational methods: The number of nucleated cells in each sample was estimated from the amplification of reference gene primers within the assay. To quantify the absolute abundance of each unique TCRbeta CDR3 rearrangement, sequence reads were collapsed and filtered. For each sample, productive Simpson clonality was calculated as the square root of Simpson's diversity index over productive rearrangements. What TCRdb holds here is the immuneACCESS table cut down to in-frame rearrangements. Part of the clones is not present; checked against another copy, under half of the missing clones reflect an unresolved V gene, and the others are unexplained. Clonal size and the V and J genes are those of that table, whereas D and trimming came from the DNA. Within this sample are roughly 250,000 clones, with around 89% of them counted one time only. Of the sample, 4% is held by the ten largest clones.

Input material: peripheral blood. The TCR comes from a man aged 60 to 69 who had recovered from COVID-19.

The CDR3 has the sequence CASCRDRGTEAFF. The DNA reads TGTGCCAGTTGCCGGGACAGGGGCACTGAAGCTTTCTTT. The V and J segments used are TRBV19 and TRBJ1-1, with 10 middle bases fitting TRBD1. The germline V gene (reference sequence) supplies CDR1 LNHDA and CDR2 SQIVND. The cysteine opens and the phenylalanine closes a CDR3 of 13 amino acids. This entry keeps only the CDR3 DNA: 39 bases, framed from base 1. V loses 8 bases at its end and J loses 4 bases; junction bases beyond the gene matches: 4.